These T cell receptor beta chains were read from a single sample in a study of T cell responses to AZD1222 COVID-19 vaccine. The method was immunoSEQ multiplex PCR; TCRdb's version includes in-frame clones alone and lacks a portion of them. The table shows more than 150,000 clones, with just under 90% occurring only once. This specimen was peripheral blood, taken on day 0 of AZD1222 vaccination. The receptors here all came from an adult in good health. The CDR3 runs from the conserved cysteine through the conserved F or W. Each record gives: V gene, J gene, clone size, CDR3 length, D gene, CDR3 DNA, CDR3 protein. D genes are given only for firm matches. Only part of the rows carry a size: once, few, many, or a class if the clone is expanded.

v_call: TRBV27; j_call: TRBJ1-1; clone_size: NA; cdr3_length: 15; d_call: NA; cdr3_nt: TGTGCCAGCAGTTTATTTGGGGGGGCGAACACTGAAGCTTTCTTT; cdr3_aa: CASSLFGGANTEAFF
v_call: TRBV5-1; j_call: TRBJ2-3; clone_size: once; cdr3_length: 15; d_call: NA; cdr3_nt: TGCGCCAGCAGCTTGAGTCTAGCTACGGCAGATACGCAGTATTTT; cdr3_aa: CASSLSLATADTQYF
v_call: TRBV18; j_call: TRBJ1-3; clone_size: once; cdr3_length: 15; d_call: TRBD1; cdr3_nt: TGTGCCAGCTCAAAGGGACAGAGCTCTGGAAACACCATATATTTT; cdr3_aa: CASSKGQSSGNTIYF
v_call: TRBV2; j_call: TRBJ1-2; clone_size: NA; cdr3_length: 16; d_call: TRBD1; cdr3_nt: TGTGCCAGCAGTGAAGCGCTTAGGGACAGGAGACGCGGCTACACCTTC; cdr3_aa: CASSEALRDRRRGYTF
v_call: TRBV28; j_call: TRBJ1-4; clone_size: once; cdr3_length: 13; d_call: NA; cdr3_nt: TGTGCCAGCAACAAGGGGCTAGATGAAAAACTGTTTTTT; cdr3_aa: CASNKGLDEKLFF
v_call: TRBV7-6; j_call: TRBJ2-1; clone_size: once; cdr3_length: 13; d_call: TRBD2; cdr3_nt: TGTGCCAGCAGCTTAGGATGGGGAGGGGAGCAGTTCTTC; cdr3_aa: CASSLGWGGEQFF
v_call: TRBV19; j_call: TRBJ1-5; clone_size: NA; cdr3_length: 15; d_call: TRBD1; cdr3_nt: TGTGCCAGTAGGGACTGGGACAGGGAAAATCAGCCCCAGCATTTT; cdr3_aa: CASRDWDRENQPQHF
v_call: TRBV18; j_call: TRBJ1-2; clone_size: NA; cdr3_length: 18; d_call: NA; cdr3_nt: TGTGCCAGCTCACCACTTGTCATCAGTGGAGACAGGAACTATGGCTACACCTTC; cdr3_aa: CASSPLVISGDRNYGYTF
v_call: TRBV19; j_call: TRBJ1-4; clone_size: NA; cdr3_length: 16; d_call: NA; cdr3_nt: TGTGCCAGTAGTACCGTAGGGACAATGGCTAATGAAAAACTGTTTTTT; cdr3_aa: CASSTVGTMANEKLFF
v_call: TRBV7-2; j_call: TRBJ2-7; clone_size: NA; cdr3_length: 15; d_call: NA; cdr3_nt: TGTGCCAGCAGCCCGGGGCCAGCGGGCTCCTACGAGCAGTACTTC; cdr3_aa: CASSPGPAGSYEQYF
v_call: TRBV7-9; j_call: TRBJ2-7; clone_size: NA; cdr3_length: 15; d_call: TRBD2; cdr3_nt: TGTGCCAGCAGCTTAAAAAGCGGGGGGGCTGGCGAGCAGTACTTC; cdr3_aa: CASSLKSGGAGEQYF
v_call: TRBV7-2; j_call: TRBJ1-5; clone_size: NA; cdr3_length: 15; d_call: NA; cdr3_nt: TGTGCCAGCAGCCCACAGGGAATAAACAATCAGCCCCAGCATTTT; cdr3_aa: CASSPQGINNQPQHF
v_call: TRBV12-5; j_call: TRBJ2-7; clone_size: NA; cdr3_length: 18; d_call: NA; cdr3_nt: TGTGCTAGTGGTTTGGTCCCTCGGACATGCGGACAGACCTACGAGCAGTACTTC; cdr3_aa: CASGLVPRTCGQTYEQYF
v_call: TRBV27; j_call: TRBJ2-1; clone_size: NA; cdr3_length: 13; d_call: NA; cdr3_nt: TGTGCCAGCAGTTCGGGCAACTACAATGAGCAGTTCTTC; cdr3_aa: CASSSGNYNEQFF
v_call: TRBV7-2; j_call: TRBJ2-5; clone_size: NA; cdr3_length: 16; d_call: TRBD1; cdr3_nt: TGTGCCAGCAGCTTAGCCCTAAAGGGGGCGGCGGAGACCCAGTACTTC; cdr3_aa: CASSLALKGAAETQYF
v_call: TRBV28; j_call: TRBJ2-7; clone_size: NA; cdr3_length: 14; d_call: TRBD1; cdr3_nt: TGTGCCAGTCTGAACAGGGGGGTAAACTACGAGCAGTACTTC; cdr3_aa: CASLNRGVNYEQYF
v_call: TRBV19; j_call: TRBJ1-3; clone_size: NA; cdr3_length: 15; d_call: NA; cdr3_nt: TGTGCCAGTACTCCTCAGTTCGGTACCGGAAACACCATATATTTT; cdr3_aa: CASTPQFGTGNTIYF
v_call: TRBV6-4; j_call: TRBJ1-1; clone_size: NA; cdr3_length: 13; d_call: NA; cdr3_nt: TGTGCCAGCAGGAGGGACCCAACCACTGAAGCTTTCTTT; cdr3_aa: CASRRDPTTEAFF
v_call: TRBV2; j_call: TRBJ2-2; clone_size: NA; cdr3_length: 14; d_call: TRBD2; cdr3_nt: TGTGCCACAGGACTAGCGGCCAACACCGGGGAGCTGTTTTTT; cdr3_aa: CATGLAANTGELFF
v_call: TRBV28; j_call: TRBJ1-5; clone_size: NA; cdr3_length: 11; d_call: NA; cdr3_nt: TGTGCCAGCAGTCATAATCAGCCCCAGCATTTT; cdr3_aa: CASSHNQPQHF
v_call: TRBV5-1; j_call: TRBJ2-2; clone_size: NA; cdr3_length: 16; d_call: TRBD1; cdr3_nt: TGCGCCAGCAGCGGCCCCGGGACAGGGGACACCGGGGAGCTGTTTTTT; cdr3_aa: CASSGPGTGDTGELFF
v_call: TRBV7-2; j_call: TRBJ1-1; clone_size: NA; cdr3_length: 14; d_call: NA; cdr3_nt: TGTGCCAGCAGCCCCCAAAGGGGGGGGACACGAGCTTTCTTT; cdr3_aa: CASSPQRGGTRAFF
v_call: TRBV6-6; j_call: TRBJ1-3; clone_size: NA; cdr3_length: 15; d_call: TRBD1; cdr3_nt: TGTGCCAGCAGTTACTCGACAGGGGTTGGAAACACCATATATTTT; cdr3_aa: CASSYSTGVGNTIYF
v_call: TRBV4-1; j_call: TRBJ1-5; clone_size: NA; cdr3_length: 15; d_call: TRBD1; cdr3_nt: TGCGCCAGCAGCCGTTTTGAGGGGGCAGATCAGCCCCAGCATTTT; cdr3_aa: CASSRFEGADQPQHF
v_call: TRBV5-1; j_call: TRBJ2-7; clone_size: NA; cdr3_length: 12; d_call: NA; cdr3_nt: TGCGCCAGCAGCTCGTCAGCCTACGAGCAGTACTTC; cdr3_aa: CASSSSAYEQYF
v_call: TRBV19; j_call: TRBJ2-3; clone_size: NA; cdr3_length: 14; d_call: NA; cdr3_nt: TGTGCCAGTAGTTCCCTCCCCCTCACAGATACGCAGTATTTT; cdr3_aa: CASSSLPLTDTQYF
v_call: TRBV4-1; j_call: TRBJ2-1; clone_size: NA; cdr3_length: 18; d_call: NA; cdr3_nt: TGCGCCAGCAGCCAAGACCCCCAGCCTACTTACTCCTACAATGAGCAGTTCTTC; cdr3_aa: CASSQDPQPTYSYNEQFF
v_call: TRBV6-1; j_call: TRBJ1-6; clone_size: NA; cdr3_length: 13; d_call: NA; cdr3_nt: TGTGCCAGCAGTGAAGCAGGCGGACAGAGGCTCCACTTT; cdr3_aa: CASSEAGGQRLHF
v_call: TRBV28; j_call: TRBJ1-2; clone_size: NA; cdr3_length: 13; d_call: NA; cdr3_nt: TGTGCCAGCAGTCCCAGGATGAACTATGGCTACACCTTC; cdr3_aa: CASSPRMNYGYTF
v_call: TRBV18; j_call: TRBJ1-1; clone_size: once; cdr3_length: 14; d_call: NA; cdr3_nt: TGTGCCAGCTCTCCGGGACGGTTGAACACTGAAGCTTTCTTT; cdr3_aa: CASSPGRLNTEAFF
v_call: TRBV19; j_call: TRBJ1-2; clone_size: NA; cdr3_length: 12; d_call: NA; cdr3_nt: TGTGCCAGTAGTATGGTCGGTTATGGCTACACCTTC; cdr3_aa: CASSMVGYGYTF
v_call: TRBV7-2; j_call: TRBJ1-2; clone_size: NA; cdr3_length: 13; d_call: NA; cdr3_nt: TGTGCCAGCAGCTTGGTTCAGGATTCCGGCTACACCTTC; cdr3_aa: CASSLVQDSGYTF
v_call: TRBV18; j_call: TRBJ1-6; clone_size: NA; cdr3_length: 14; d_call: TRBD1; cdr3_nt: TGTGCCAGCTCACAGACAGGGGAGTATTCACCCCTCCACTTT; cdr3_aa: CASSQTGEYSPLHF
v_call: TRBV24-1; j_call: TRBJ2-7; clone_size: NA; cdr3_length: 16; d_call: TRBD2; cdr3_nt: TGTGCCACCAGTGACCCGGGGACTAGCGGGGGCTACGAGCAGTACTTC; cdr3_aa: CATSDPGTSGGYEQYF
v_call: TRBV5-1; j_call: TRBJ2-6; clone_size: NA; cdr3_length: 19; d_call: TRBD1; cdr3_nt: TGCGCCAGCAGCTGGAAAGGGACAGGGAGTATCTCTGGGGCCAACGTCCTGACTTTC; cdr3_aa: CASSWKGTGSISGANVLTF
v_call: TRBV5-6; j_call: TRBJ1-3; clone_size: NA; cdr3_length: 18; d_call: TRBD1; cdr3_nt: TGTGCCAGCAGCTTAGCCGGGACAGGGGGAGCCTCTGGAAACACCATATATTTT; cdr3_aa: CASSLAGTGGASGNTIYF
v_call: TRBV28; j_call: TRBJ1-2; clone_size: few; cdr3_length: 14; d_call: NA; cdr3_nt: TGTGCCAGCAGTTTAGGTGGGGGCAACTATGGCTACACCTTC; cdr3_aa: CASSLGGGNYGYTF
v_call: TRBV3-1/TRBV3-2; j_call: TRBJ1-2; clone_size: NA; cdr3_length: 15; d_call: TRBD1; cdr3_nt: TGTGCCAGCAGCCAAGATCAGGGGGCTGGGGGTGGCTACACCTTC; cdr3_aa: CASSQDQGAGGGYTF
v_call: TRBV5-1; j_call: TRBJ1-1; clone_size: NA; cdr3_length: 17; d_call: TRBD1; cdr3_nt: TGCGCCAGCAGCTTGGGAGGGACAGGGGGCGAATCAGCTGAAGCTTTCTTT; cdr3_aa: CASSLGGTGGESAEAFF
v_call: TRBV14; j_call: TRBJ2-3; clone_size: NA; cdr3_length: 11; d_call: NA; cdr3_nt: TGTGCCAGCAGCCAAGGGTCTACGCAGTATTTT; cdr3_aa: CASSQGSTQYF
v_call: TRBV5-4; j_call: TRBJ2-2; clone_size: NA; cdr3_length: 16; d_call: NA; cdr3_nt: TGTGCCAGCAGCGTAGCCGGGCTCTTTGGGGCCGGGGAGCTGTTTTTT; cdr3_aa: CASSVAGLFGAGELFF
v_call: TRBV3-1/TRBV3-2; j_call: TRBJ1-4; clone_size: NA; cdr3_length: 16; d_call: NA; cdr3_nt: TGTGCCAGCAGCCAAGATTCGGCAGGGCTCCGGGAAAAACTGTTTTTT; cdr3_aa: CASSQDSAGLREKLFF
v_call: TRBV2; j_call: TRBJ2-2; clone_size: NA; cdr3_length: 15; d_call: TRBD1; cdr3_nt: TGTGCCAGCAGGGTGACAGGGGTAGGCACCGGGGAGCTGTTTTTT; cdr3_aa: CASRVTGVGTGELFF
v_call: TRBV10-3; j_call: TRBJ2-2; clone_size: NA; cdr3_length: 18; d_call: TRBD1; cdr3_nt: TGTGCCATCAGTGAGTCCCTGGGACAGGGGGCTAACACCGGGGAGCTGTTTTTT; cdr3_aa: CAISESLGQGANTGELFF
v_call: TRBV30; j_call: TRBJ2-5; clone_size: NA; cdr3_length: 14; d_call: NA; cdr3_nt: TGTGCCTGTACTCCTGACAGTGACCAAGAGACCCAGTACTTC; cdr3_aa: CACTPDSDQETQYF
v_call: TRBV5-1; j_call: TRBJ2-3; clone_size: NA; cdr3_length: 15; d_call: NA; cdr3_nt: TGCGCCAGCAGCTTGGTTCTTGGGGAAACAGATACGCAGTATTTT; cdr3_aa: CASSLVLGETDTQYF
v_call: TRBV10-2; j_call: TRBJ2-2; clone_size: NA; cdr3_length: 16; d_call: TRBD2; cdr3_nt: TGCGCCAGCAGAGCGACTAGCGGGGTTGGGGCCGGGGAGCTGTTTTTT; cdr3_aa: CASRATSGVGAGELFF
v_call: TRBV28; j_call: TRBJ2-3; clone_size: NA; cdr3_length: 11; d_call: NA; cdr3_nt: TGTGCCAGCAGCCCTATAGGTACGCAGTATTTT; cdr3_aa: CASSPIGTQYF
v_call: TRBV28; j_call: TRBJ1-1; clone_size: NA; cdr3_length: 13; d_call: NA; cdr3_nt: TGTGCCAGCAGTTTATCCTCAGCGGAGCCAGCTTTCTTT; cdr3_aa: CASSLSSAEPAFF
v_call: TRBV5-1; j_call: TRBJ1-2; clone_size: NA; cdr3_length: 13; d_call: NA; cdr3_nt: TGCGCCAGCAGGAATACAGGAGACTATGGCTACACCTTC; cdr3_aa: CASRNTGDYGYTF
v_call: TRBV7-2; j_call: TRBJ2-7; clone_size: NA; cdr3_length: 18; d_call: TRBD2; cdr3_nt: TGTGCCAGCAGCGCCCCCGCCGGGGGTAGCGGGAGTAGGTACGAGCAGTACTTC; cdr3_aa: CASSAPAGGSGSRYEQYF
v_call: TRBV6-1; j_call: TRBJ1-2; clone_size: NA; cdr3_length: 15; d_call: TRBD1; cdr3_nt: TGTGCCAGCAGTGAAGGGCAGGGGGTTACCTATGGCTACACCTTC; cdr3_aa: CASSEGQGVTYGYTF
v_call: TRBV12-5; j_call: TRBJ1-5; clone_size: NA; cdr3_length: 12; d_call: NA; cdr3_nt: TGTGCTAGTGGCCTTACAGGTCAGCCCCAGCATTTT; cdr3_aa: CASGLTGQPQHF
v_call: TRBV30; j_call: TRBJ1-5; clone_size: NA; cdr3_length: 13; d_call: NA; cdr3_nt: TGTGCCTGGAGTGTACAGGAGGATCAGCCCCAGCATTTT; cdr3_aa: CAWSVQEDQPQHF
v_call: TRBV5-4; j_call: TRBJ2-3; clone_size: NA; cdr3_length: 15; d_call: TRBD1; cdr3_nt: TGTGCCAGCAGCGCACAGGGGAGAAGTGCAGATACGCAGTATTTT; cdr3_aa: CASSAQGRSADTQYF